Described below is a single T cell receptor beta chain sequence and its context. Only a few counts were recorded for this clonotype. No antigen is known for it. Compared with germline, one end of the junction differs, possibly owing to a read error. The data stem from a study of blood T cells in healthy people across ages (dated by TCRdb to between 2014 and 2017). About the full investigation: Template switching captured roughly one uniquely barcoded TCR beta cDNA molecule per two T cells in model experiments. For two donors (one aged 18 to 30 and one aged 80 or older), the study analyzed two additional independent replicas of 1 million unique cDNA reads from the same blood draw. The donors were divided into four age groups: young (average about 15 years), middle-aged (approximately 39), aged (about 61) and long-lived (roughly 82). To track age-related changes in TCR beta repertoire diversity, the study relied on deep sequencing normalized with unique cDNA molecular identifiers. To avoid experimental bias, donors of different ages were randomly spread across the sequencing lanes.

What the authors observed across the whole study: Observed TCR beta diversity per million T cells fell roughly linearly with age, and a significant reduction was already apparent by age roughly 40. Compared with the aged group, the long-lived group had more naive CD4+ T cells, fewer expanded clones and increased TCR diversity, suggesting age selection. There was a strong correlation between observed TCR beta diversity and the percentage of naive T cells measured by flow cytometry. Estimates of total diversity based on one million sequenced T cells were considered lower bounds and underestimates. Conclusive comparison of naive and antigen-experienced compartments was prevented by the profiling of bulk unsorted PBMCs. The CMV infection status of donors was not known, potentially confounding age-related changes in expanded clonotypes.

The roughly 39 donors, aged about 6 to 95 years, were systemically healthy Caucasian individuals from Russia. Each donor gave approximately 9.4 milliliters of peripheral blood, drawn into EDTA-treated Vacutainer tubes. Ficoll-Paque density-gradient centrifugation was used to isolate PBMCs, with at least 6.5 million per sample. Trizol reagent was used to extract total RNA from PBMCs, with at least 6 micrograms per sample. For every donor, flow cytometry on a PBMC aliquot measured the percentage of naive CD45RAhigh/CD27high T cells. Library preparation was by 5' RACE. The data were produced on an Illumina HiSeq 2500. A second PCR of about 6 to 12 cycles was run with a J-beta primer mix and a sample-barcoded 5' primer. Each TCR beta cDNA molecule received a unique molecular identifier from a template-switch 5' adaptor carrying 12 random nucleotides. At least 3 million CDR3-containing paired-end reads were obtained from each sample. The Mint cDNA synthesis kit, primed by a TRBC-specific oligonucleotide, was used to synthesize first-strand cDNA from all RNA. After uracil-DNA glycosylase treatment, a first 18-cycle PCR used universal primers M1SS and BC2_uni_R on all cDNA. Concerning the study's data processing: For normalization, 1 million high-quality reads, each with a distinct molecular identifier, were randomly selected from each sample. Instead of being binned into consensus sequences, reads with shared molecular identifiers were discarded. MiTCR, run with a Q25 quality threshold and the strictest error-elimination algorithm, handled CDR3 identification, clonotype clustering and error correction. A nonparametric unseen species model with Euler transformation was used to estimate lower-bound total TCR beta diversity. The raw public data were reprocessed by TCRdb itself: fastp quality trimming at Q25, MiXCR clonotype calling, in-frame beta chains only. CDR3 protein sequences are deduplicated, and each keeps its most common genes and DNA. What appears here as the V and J calls and clone size reflects TCRdb's work, not the paper's. The sample records about 1.1 million distinct CDR3 sequences, roughly two fifths of which are singletons. Under 15% of the sample rests with the top ten.

There are 13 amino acids in the CDR3, from cysteine to phenylalanine inclusive. The retained sequence is limited to the CDR3, 39 bases, with the frame set at the first base. CDR1 SGHTA and CDR2 FQGNSA were looked up in the germline V gene. Sequenced input: blood. This TCR came from a man younger than 35 in good health. The rearrangement joined TRBV7-2 to TRBJ1-2; the D segment cannot be called with confidence. The nucleotides read TGTGCCAGCAACCCCGGGAACCTCTATGGTTACACCTTC. Protein translation: CASNPGNLYGYTF.